The 21 T cell receptor beta chains below all came from one sample that was sequenced in a study of response to subunit inactivated influenza vaccine. TCRdb used MiXCR to reprocess the RT-PCR reads, holding one entry per CDR3 protein. The sample lists roughly 700,000 distinct CDR3 sequences, 15% to 17% seen once, with roughly 11% in the top ten. The sample consisted of PBMCs from blood, taken about 11 days after vaccination. The receptors derive from a man in his forties or fifties who received an inactivated influenza vaccine.

There are a few counts of this clonotype. The rearrangement links TRBV28 to TRBJ1-6; D is perhaps TRBD1 (5 bases). The germline V and J ends were trimmed by 1 base and 11 bases, with 12 bases remaining between them. There are 14 residues in the CDR3. Germline V lookup: CDR1 MDHEN, CDR2 SYDVKM. The CDR3 nucleotides read TGTGCCAGCAGTTTATCAGGGAGGATGGCACCCCTCCACTTT. It encodes CASSLSGRMAPLHF.

This clonotype was observed a handful of times. The chain is built from TRBV7-6 and TRBJ2-5; TRBD2 matches at 7 bases. J gave up 4 bases and V 1 base, and 6 bases lay outside the gene matches. The CDR3 spans 15 residues. CDR1 and CDR2 from the germline V gene are SGHVS and FNYEAQ. CDR3 DNA: TGTGCCAGCAGCTTAGGACTAGCCAAAAGAGAGACCCAGTACTTC. Amino acids: CASSLGLAKRETQYF.

The chain combines TRBV7-8 with TRBJ2-1; TRBD2 agrees at 10 bases. This CDR3 spans 16 amino acids. Germline lookup yields CDR1 SGHVS and CDR2 FQNEAQ. J was trimmed by 5 bases and V by 1 base; bases with no gene match: 5. The CDR3 is CASSLEAGGLNNEQFF. The CDR3 DNA reads as TGTGCCAGCAGCTTAGAAGCGGGAGGGCTAAACAATGAGCAGTTCTTC.

V is TRBV7-8 and J is TRBJ2-7; 7 bases match TRBD1. The V gene's germline CDR1 is SGHVS and CDR2 FQNEAQ. The CDR3 extends over 15 amino acids. With 6 bases clipped from V and 2 bases from J, the junction kept 10 bases outside the gene matches. The chain's CDR3 is CASRYWTGQPYEQYF. The CDR3 bases are TGTGCCAGCAGATATTGGACAGGACAACCCTACGAGCAGTACTTC.

A few counts support this clonotype. The gene calls are TRBV4-1 and TRBJ1-5, with D perhaps TRBD1 (6 bases). V was pared by 4 bases and J by 5 bases, with 18 bases between. Germline V gene lookup returns CDR1 MGHRA and CDR2 YSYEKL. This CDR3 contains 16 residues. Written as DNA, the CDR3 is TGCGCCAGCAGCCCAAAAGGCGGGGGGGCTTATCAGCCCCAGCATTTT. The encoded protein is CASSPKGGGAYQPQHF.

The chain couples TRBV12-3 or TRBV12-4 to TRBJ2-7; D tentatively fits TRBD1 or TRBD2 (5 bases each). Trimming pared 3 bases from V and 7 bases from J, leaving 16 bases between. The CDR3 is made up of 14 amino acids. The CDR3 protein is CASSFWDRSLEQYF. The CDR3 DNA sequence: TGTGCCAGCAGTTTTTGGGACCGGAGTTTGGAGCAGTACTTC.

This clonotype was observed at least ten times. The chain has TRBV12-3 or TRBV12-4 and TRBJ1-1; 8 bases match TRBD1. V lost 7 bases and J lost 1; bases outside the gene matches: 5. This CDR3 is built from 14 residues. CDR3 protein: CASKGQGANTEAFF. The CDR3 DNA reads TGTGCCAGCAAAGGACAGGGAGCGAACACTGAAGCTTTCTTT.

This clonotype was detected ten times or more. This chain uses TRBV3-1 with TRBJ1-1; a weak D match, TRBD1 (5 bases). This CDR3 is built from 14 residues. Germline values: CDR1 LGHDT, CDR2 YNNKEL (reference sequence). V was pared by 3 bases and J by 0 bases, with 8 bases between. CDR3: CASSQRDLNTEAFF. CDR3 nucleotides: TGTGCCAGCAGCCAGAGGGACCTGAACACTGAAGCTTTCTTT.

In its sample, this clonotype was seen a few times. The chain joins TRBV6-2 or TRBV6-3 to TRBJ2-4; D unclear. The germline V gene encodes CDR1 MNHEY and CDR2 SVGEGT. There are 15 residues in the CDR3. Trimming pared 0 bases from V and 9 bases from J, leaving 15 bases between. DNA for the CDR3: TGTGCCAGCAGTTACTCGCCACTCGGAGATGGCATTCAGTACTTC. Translating gives CASSYSPLGDGIQYF.

V gene TRBV7-2 combines with J gene TRBJ1-1; D gene ambiguous. The CDR3 covers 14 residues. V dropped 2 bases and J dropped 4 bases, with 11 bases sitting between them. Germline lookup yields CDR1 SGHTA and CDR2 FQGNSA. The CDR3 nucleotides read TGTGCCAGCAGCTTAAAGGCTGCGGGCACTGAAGCTTTCTTT. Its protein is CASSLKAAGTEAFF. The full variable domain, with the rest looked up from reference TRBV7-2 and TRBJ1-1, is GAGVSQSPSNKVTEKGKDVELRCDPISGHTALYWYRQSLGQGLEFLIYFQGNSAPDKSGLPSDRFSAERTGGSVSTLTIQRTQQEDSAVYLCASSLKAAGTEAFFGQGTRLTVV.

The rearrangement uses TRBV7-6 and TRBJ2-5; no clear D. CDR3 size: 14 residues. CDR1 is SGHVS and CDR2 is FNYEAQ in the germline V gene. The V gene lost 1 base and the J gene lost 0 bases, with 6 bases spanning the gap. The CDR3 spells CASSLEVHQETQYF. The CDR3 nucleotides are TGTGCCAGCAGCTTAGAGGTCCACCAAGAGACCCAGTACTTC.

This clonotype was observed a handful of times. The V gene is TRBV28, the J gene TRBJ2-7, with D unresolved. Deletions cut 2 bases from V and 7 bases from J, with 9 bases between. The V gene's germline CDR1 is MDHEN and CDR2 SYDVKM. The CDR3 runs 12 residues. CDR3 bases: TGTGCCAGCAGTTTACCGGCTATGGAGCAGTACTTC. Protein sequence: CASSLPAMEQYF.

The CDR3 sequence is CATSRTSGSTDTQYF. The CDR3 DNA is TGTGCCACCAGTAGGACTAGCGGGAGCACAGATACGCAGTATTTT. V gene TRBV24-1 combines with J gene TRBJ2-3; 11 nucleotides match TRBD2. The V gene end was trimmed by 6 bases and the J gene end by 0 bases; junction bases not matched to a gene: 1. The V gene's germline CDR1 is KGHDR and CDR2 SFDVKD. This CDR3 region has 15 residues.

The rearrangement links TRBV20-1 to TRBJ1-5; no definite D call. V was pared by 3 bases and J by 0 bases, with 9 bases between. The CDR3 is made up of 14 amino acids. The germline V gene encodes CDR1 DFQATT and CDR2 SNEGSKA (reference sequence). CDR3: CSARGVYSNQPQHF. The CDR3 DNA is TGCAGTGCTAGGGGAGTTTATAGCAATCAGCCCCAGCATTTT.

This clonotype was recorded a few times. Here the CDR3 DNA reads TGTGCCACCAGCAGAGATCCGGCTGTCTACGAGCAGTACTTC. Protein: CATSRDPAVYEQYF. The chain has TRBV15 and TRBJ2-7, with unresolved D. The V end lost 0 bases, the J end lost 3 bases, and 9 bases lay between the germline ends. The length of the CDR3 is 14 residues. The germline CDR1 and CDR2 sequences are LNHNV and YYDKDF (reference sequence).

This clonotype was observed a few times. One end of the junction varies from germline; a read error may be responsible. The V and J genes are TRBV9 and TRBJ2-1; 12 nucleotides line up with TRBD2. Germline V gene sequence: CDR1 SGDLS, CDR2 YYNGEE. The CDR3 is 14 amino acids. The CDR3 spells CASSVETSGSPPLF. As DNA, the CDR3 is TGTGCCAGCAGCGTAGAGACTAGCGGGAGTCCGCCACTCTTC.

V is TRBV12-3 or TRBV12-4 and J is TRBJ1-1, with 9 bases fitting TRBD1. The CDR3 extends over 15 amino acids. Losses at the gene ends were 6 bases for V and 5 bases for J; bases not matched to a gene: 10. CDR3 amino acids: CASRTQGARGTEAFF. DNA of the CDR3: TGTGCCAGCAGAACACAGGGGGCGCGAGGAACTGAAGCTTTCTTT.

In its sample, this clonotype was seen a few times. Here the CDR3 reads CASSDTEQGDFGVNSYNSPLHF. CDR3 in DNA: TGTGCCAGCAGTGACACGGAACAGGGCGATTTCGGGGTCAACTCCTATAATTCACCCCTCCACTTT. The V and J genes are TRBV6-4 and TRBJ1-6; the D gene is possibly TRBD1 (6 bases). Germline V CDR1 and CDR2: MRHNA, SNTAGT. The CDR3 is 22 residues long. V lost 2 bases, J lost 0 bases, and 26 bases lay in between.

This clonotype appeared a few times. The genes are TRBV12-3 or TRBV12-4 and TRBJ1-5; D call uncertain. The V and J ends lost 4 bases and 2 bases respectively, with 9 bases between them. This CDR3 is 14 amino acids long. DNA for the CDR3: TGTGCCAGCAGTTCGCCCGGGGGCAATCAGCCCCAGCATTTT. Translation gives CASSSPGGNQPQHF.

The table lists this clonotype with a few counts. Written as DNA, the CDR3 is TGTGCCAGCAGAACCGGGACTACAACTACCACCGGGGAGCTGTTTTTT. Its protein is CASRTGTTTTTGELFF. This rearrangement joins TRBV12-3 or TRBV12-4 to TRBJ2-2, with 7 nucleotides matching TRBD2. The V gene end was trimmed by 6 bases and the J gene end by 4 bases; junction bases not matched to a gene: 11. This CDR3 is 16 amino acids long.

This clonotype was picked up many times. The chain links TRBV29-1 to TRBJ2-5; D unresolved. V was clipped by 5 bases and J by 5 bases, with 12 bases between them. Looked up from germline, CDR1 is SQVTM and CDR2 is ANQGSEA. The CDR3 spans 12 residues. The CDR3 DNA reads as TGCAGCGTTTGGGCAGCTCCTGAGACCCAGTACTTC. Residues: CSVWAAPETQYF.